This T cell receptor beta chain was identified during a study of OX40 agonist ivuxolimab in advanced cancers. Study context: A history of anti-PD-1, anti-PD-L1 or anti-CTLA-4 therapy was acceptable, and 40% had some. One hepatocellular carcinoma and a couple of cutaneous melanoma patients partially responded. Notes on the study in general: Circulating CD4+ and CD8+ T cells showed clonal expansion by week 6 at 0.1 to 3.0 mg/kg. Compared with others, partial responders at 0.1-3.0 mg/kg displayed clonal expansion among the lowest.

Remarks on this clone: No antigen is known for it.

Measured with immunoSEQ multiplex PCR; TCRdb has only the in-frame clones, and not every one. Of tens of thousands of clones in the sample, approximately 78% are singletons; the top ten hold 0.42%. The germline V gene has CDR1 SGHDT and CDR2 YYEEEE. The CDR3 consists of 15 residues. Trimming took off 2 bases at V and 0 bases at J, with 12 bases between the two ends. The source material was CD4+ or CD8+ T cells sorted from blood, sampled in a trial of the OX40 agonist ivuxolimab. The chain has TRBV5-6 and TRBJ2-7, with D uncertain. This sequence originates from an adult with an advanced solid tumor such as melanoma, head and neck, liver or kidney cancer. CDR3: CASSFRSASSYEQYV. DNA for the CDR3: TGTGCCAGCAGCTTCCGTTCGGCCAGCTCCTACGAGCAGTACGTC.